This T cell receptor beta chain appears in the sequencing data of a study of post-analysis software for immune sequencing data. General study findings and limits: TRBV5-6, TRBV5-1 and TRBV20-1 belonged to a set of about five TRBV segments that were more frequent in patients than controls.

The germline V gene encodes CDR1 SEHNR and CDR2 FQNEAQ (reference sequence). V shed 3 bases, J shed 6 bases, and the junction held 20 bases outside the gene matches. The CDR3 spans 18 residues. Every TCR beta cDNA library bore unique molecular identifiers. From roughly 1 to 10 million T cells, 550,000 or so cDNA molecules were obtained. A single record per CDR3 protein comes from TCRdb applying MiXCR to the PCR reads. This sample has around 710,000 distinct CDR3 sequences, with 40% to 55% found just once. In the case of this clonotype: Antigen: not known.

J is TRBJ2-7 and V is TRBV7-9; 7 bases fit TRBD2. Sequences were obtained from blood. This receptor was obtained from a girl aged 10 to 17 with multiple sclerosis. CDR3 in DNA: TGTGCCAGCAGCTTCCCCACACCGGGCAGGCGGGAGTTTTTCGAGCAGTACTTC. Translating it yields CASSFPTPGRREFFEQYF.